These 9 T cell receptor beta chains were sequenced from one sample in a study of beta chain features in type 1 diabetes. What was sequenced were expressed TCRB transcripts, since all of the isolated RNA had been reverse transcribed. Method: immunoSEQ multiplex PCR; TCRdb's copy keeps in-frame clones and lacks some. The data hold 900,000 or so clones, with roughly 15% observed a single time. Sequencing input: naive CD4+ T cells from blood. Receptors originate from a woman younger than 30 in good health.

The chain has TRBV15 and TRBJ1-2, with D possibly TRBD1 on 5 matching bases. Germline CDR1 reads LNHNV; CDR2 reads YYDKDF (reference sequence). V was clipped by 5 bases and J by 2 bases, with 12 bases between them. The CDR3 runs 14 residues. CDR3 sequence: CATSGREGNYGYTF. Here the CDR3 DNA reads TGTGCCACCAGCGGGCGCGAGGGGAACTATGGCTACACCTTC.

This clone was recorded a few times. The chain joins TRBV28 to TRBJ2-5; D not certain. The germline V and J ends were trimmed by 8 bases and 5 bases, with 12 bases remaining between them. The CDR3 runs 12 residues. Germline V CDR1 and CDR2: MDHEN, SYDVKM. CDR3 nucleotide sequence: TGTGCCAGCGTGAGCGATGGGGAGACCCAGTACTTC. It encodes CASVSDGETQYF. Full variable domain (rest looked up from reference TRBV28 and TRBJ2-5): DVKVTQSSRYLVKRTGEKVFLECVQDMDHENMFWYRQDPGLGLRLIYFSYDVKMKEKGDIPEGYSVSREKKERFSLILESASTNQTSMYLCASVSDGETQYFGPGTRLLVL.

V usage is TRBV9 and J usage is TRBJ2-2, with D possibly TRBD1 on 6 matching bases. CDR1 and CDR2 from the germline V gene are SGDLS and YYNGEE. V lost 0 bases to trimming and J lost 1 base, with 7 bases between them. CDR3 length equals 15 residues. The CDR3 DNA is TGTGCCAGCAGCGTAGAAGGGGGGAACACCGGGGAGCTGTTTTTT. Protein: CASSVEGGNTGELFF.

The chain joins TRBV9 to TRBJ2-1; D gene unclear. The germline V gene has CDR1 SGDLS and CDR2 YYNGEE. The V end was cut by 0 bases, the J end by 0 bases, with 19 bases between. The CDR3 loop spans 19 amino acids. The CDR3, as DNA: TGTGCCAGCAGCGTAGCCAATGTCCCCGGGCCGAGCTCCTACAATGAGCAGTTCTTC. Its translation: CASSVANVPGPSSYNEQFF.

V and J are TRBV5-1 and TRBJ2-5, with TRBD2 matching 9 bases. CDR3 length: 17 amino acids. J was trimmed by 4 bases and V by 0 bases; bases with no gene match: 10. Germline assignment: CDR1 SGHRS and CDR2 YFSETQ. The CDR3 DNA reads as TGCGCCAGCAGCTTGGTACCAGCGGGAGGAGGTGGAGAGACCCAGTACTTC. This sequence encodes CASSLVPAGGGGETQYF.

In this sample, this clone turned up a few times. V gene TRBV9 combines with J gene TRBJ2-3; D could derive from TRBD1 or TRBD2 (6 bases each). The germline V gene encodes CDR1 SGDLS and CDR2 YYNGEE. The CDR3 loop spans 15 amino acids. V gave up 4 bases and J gave up 1 base, with 13 bases separating them. CDR3 sequence reads: CASSPPGARTDTQYF. The CDR3 nucleotides are TGTGCCAGCAGCCCACCGGGGGCTCGCACAGATACGCAGTATTTT.

This clone was counted a few times. The rearrangement uses TRBV4-3 and TRBJ2-5; 8 positions match TRBD1. The end of the DNA aligns better with TRBJ2-7, so the J call may be wrong. Germline loops: CDR1 LGHNA, CDR2 YSLEER. The CDR3 has 15 amino acids. The CDR3 loop is CASSLAGTGLYEQYF. In nucleotides, the CDR3 is TGCGCCAGCAGCCTGGCCGGGACAGGCCTTTACGAGCAGTACTTC.

This clone was found once. The rearrangement links TRBV7-9 to TRBJ1-2, with 8 bases identical to TRBD1. This CDR3 is built from 14 residues. The germline V gene has CDR1 SEHNR and CDR2 FQNEAQ (reference sequence). Trimming took 1 base from V and 5 from J; bases not matched to a gene: 3. CDR3 sequence: CASSLGTGLYGYTF. CDR3 DNA: TGTGCCAGCAGCTTAGGGACAGGGTTGTATGGCTACACCTTC.

The chain combines TRBV7-2 with TRBJ2-7; 13 bases fit TRBD2. CDR3 length: 15 residues. Germline V gives CDR1 SGHTA, CDR2 FQGNSA. The ends lost 5 bases at V and 6 bases at J; junction bases unmatched: 7. The CDR3 DNA follows: TGTGCCAGCAGCGCCGGACTAGCGGGAGTACCCGAGCAGTACTTC. It yields the protein CASSAGLAGVPEQYF.